The 29 T cell receptor beta chains below come from one sample, sequenced in a study of Graves' ophthalmopathy and Graves' hyperthyroidism. Amplification of TCR beta CDR3 regions used RNA transcripts. Second-round multiplex PCR came after first-round RT-PCR with HTBI primers. A single record per CDR3 protein comes from TCRdb applying MiXCR to the multiplex PCR reads. The sample shows 350,000 or so distinct CDR3 sequences, 15% to 20% of them seen only once. The specimen sequenced was peripheral blood. Receptor source: an adult man with Graves' ophthalmopathy.

This clonotype has only one observation. This chain connects TRBV7-3 to TRBJ1-5, with D possibly TRBD1 on 5 matching bases. This CDR3 spans 20 amino acids. Germline CDR1 SGHTA, CDR2 FQGTGA. Trimming took 11 bases from V and 2 from J, leaving 34 bases between them. The CDR3 nucleotides read TGTGCCGGTAGTTATCAAACCGGGACCCCTGGCTGCCGAGGCAATCAGCCCCAGCATTTT. The encoded protein is CAGSYQTGTPGCRGNQPQHF.

This clonotype was counted many times. V and J are TRBV6-1 and TRBJ2-2; D is unclear. The V gene lost 6 bases and the J gene lost 1 base, with 3 bases spanning the gap. The V gene's germline CDR1 is MNHNS and CDR2 SASEGT. The CDR3 totals 12 residues. CDR3 sequence: CASRKNTGELFF. The DNA for the CDR3 is TGTGCCAGCAGGAAGAACACCGGGGAGCTGTTTTTT.

This clonotype was counted many times. The chain combines TRBV20-1 with TRBJ2-7; TRBD1 matches at 7 bases. The J segment lost 1 base and the V segment lost 0 bases, leaving 6 bases of the junction unmatched. Per the germline V gene, CDR1 is DFQATT and CDR2 is SNEGSKA (reference sequence). The CDR3 extends over 15 amino acids. CDR3 nucleotides: TGCAGTGCTAGAGAGGGGACAGCGGTATCCTACGAGCAGTACTTC. It codes for CSAREGTAVSYEQYF.

Many counts were recorded for this clonotype. J is TRBJ2-5 and V is TRBV9; the D gene is possibly TRBD1 (5 bases). The CDR3 has 14 amino acids. CDR1 is SGDLS and CDR2 is YYNGEE in the germline V gene. Trimming pared 3 bases from V and 1 base from J, leaving 10 bases between. CDR3 in DNA: TGTGCCAGCAGCGGGACACTTTCCCAAGAGACCCAGTACTTC. Translating gives CASSGTLSQETQYF.

Ten or more counts support this clonotype. The chain is built from TRBV9 and TRBJ1-2; 10 bases match TRBD1. The CDR3 has 16 residues. From germline, CDR1 is SGDLS and CDR2 YYNGEE. The V segment lost 3 bases and the J segment 2 bases; nucleotides outside the gene matches: 7. CDR3 in DNA: TGTGCCAGCAGCGCGCAACCGGGACAGGGGAACTATGGCTACACCTTC. Amino acid sequence: CASSAQPGQGNYGYTF. The full variable domain, with the rest looked up from reference TRBV9 and TRBJ1-2, is DSGVTQTPKHLITATGQRVTLRCSPRSGDLSVYWYQQSLDQGLQFLIQYYNGEERAKGNILERFSAQQFPDLHSELNLSSLELGDSALYFCASSAQPGQGNYGYTFGSGTRLTVV.

This clonotype was observed many times. The CDR3 region is CASTRGDTQYF. Written as DNA, the CDR3 is TGTGCCAGCACCCGTGGGGATACGCAGTATTTT. This chain joins TRBV6-2 or TRBV6-3 and TRBJ2-3, with no clear D. The length of the CDR3 is 11 residues. Germline V gene data show CDR1 as MNHEY and CDR2 as SVGEGT. Trimming took off 7 bases at V and 6 bases at J, with 8 bases between the two ends.

This clonotype was detected many times. V and J are TRBV12-3 or TRBV12-4 and TRBJ1-1; 8 positions agree with TRBD1. The CDR3 has 15 amino acids. With V trimmed by 6 bases and J by 0 bases, 6 bases remained unmatched. The CDR3 spells CASSTMDRVNTEAFF. DNA for the CDR3: TGTGCCAGCAGCACCATGGACAGGGTGAACACTGAAGCTTTCTTT.

This clonotype was detected ten times or more. V usage is TRBV2 and J usage is TRBJ1-6, with 8 bases lining up with TRBD1. The CDR3 extends over 16 amino acids. J gave up 0 bases and V 7 bases, and 5 bases lay outside the gene matches. The germline V gene has CDR1 SNHLY and CDR2 FYNNEI. The CDR3 protein is CASTGDRSSYNSPLHF. Here the CDR3 DNA reads TGTGCCAGCACCGGGGACAGGAGCTCCTATAATTCACCCCTCCACTTT.

This rearrangement joins TRBV7-8 to TRBJ2-2; D is undetermined. Germline CDR1 reads SGHVS; CDR2 reads FQNEAQ. Trimming shortened V by 1 base and J by 0 bases, and 9 bases separated the two germline ends. The length of the CDR3 is 16 residues. This CDR3 is CASSLGKFANTGELFF. The CDR3 DNA follows: TGTGCCAGCAGCTTAGGGAAATTCGCGAACACCGGGGAGCTGTTTTTT.

This clonotype was detected many times. V and J are TRBV12-3 or TRBV12-4 and TRBJ2-7, with 9 bases fitting TRBD1. The CDR3 extends over 13 amino acids. V was pared by 4 bases and J by 7 bases, with 5 bases of the junction left unmatched. The CDR3 here is CASSSRQGGEQYF. The DNA of the CDR3 is TGTGCCAGCAGTTCAAGACAGGGGGGAGAGCAGTACTTC.

This CDR3 is CASEKVLPNTEAFF. As DNA, the CDR3 is TGTGCCAGCGAAAAGGTTCTTCCGAACACTGAAGCTTTCTTT. The genes are TRBV12-3 or TRBV12-4 and TRBJ1-1; unclear D gene. V dropped 8 bases and J dropped 1 base, with 14 bases sitting between them. CDR3 length: 14 amino acids.

This clonotype came up a few times. This may come from a read error, since a much larger clone is one base off. The chain uses TRBV27 and TRBJ1-2; the D gene is possibly TRBD1 (6 bases). The CDR3 has 11 residues. V was clipped by 6 bases and J by 8 bases, with 10 bases between them. CDR1 is MNHEY, CDR2 SMNVEV, per germline (reference sequence). In nucleotides, the CDR3 is TGTGCCAGCAGAGGGGGGTTCGGCTACACCTTC. This sequence encodes CASRGGFGYTF.

This clonotype was seen at least ten times. The rearrangement uses TRBV28 and TRBJ1-2; 7 bases match TRBD1. Germline lookup yields CDR1 MDHEN and CDR2 SYDVKM. The CDR3 contains 15 residues. V was pared by 5 bases and J by 4 bases, with 10 bases of the junction left unmatched. CDR3 DNA: TGTGCCAGCAGTGCCGGGACAGTGGAGCTCTATGGCTACACCTTC. It codes for CASSAGTVELYGYTF.

Many counts were recorded for this clonotype. This sequence joins TRBV12-3 or TRBV12-4 and TRBJ1-1; D unresolved. The V end was cut by 1 base, the J end by 5 bases, with 8 bases between. The CDR3 runs 13 residues. The CDR3 bases are TGTGCCAGCAGTTTAGTCCTGGGTACTGAAGCTTTCTTT. Translation: CASSLVLGTEAFF.

This clonotype was recorded at least ten times. The chain has TRBV6-5 and TRBJ1-1; D call uncertain. Germline CDR1 is MNHEY and CDR2 is SVGAGI. The CDR3 has 14 residues. V lost 6 bases and J lost 1, with 12 bases in between. The chain's CDR3 is CASSHGAENTEAFF. The CDR3 DNA follows: TGTGCCAGCAGCCACGGCGCGGAGAACACTGAAGCTTTCTTT.

At least ten counts were recorded for this clonotype. J is TRBJ2-7 and V is TRBV29-1; 9 bases agree with TRBD1. Trimming removed 5 bases from V and 1 base from J; junction bases left unmatched: 6. The CDR3 runs to 14 residues. Germline loops: CDR1 SQVTM, CDR2 ANQGSEA. CDR3 sequence: CSVSRDRVSYEQYF. Here the CDR3 DNA reads TGCAGCGTTTCCCGGGACAGGGTATCCTACGAGCAGTACTTC.

The sample holds many counts of this clonotype. This sequence joins TRBV5-1 and TRBJ2-5; D could derive from TRBD1 or TRBD2 (5 bases each). The V end lost 4 bases, the J end lost 5 bases, and 15 bases lay between the germline ends. The CDR3 consists of 14 residues. The V gene's germline CDR1 is SGHRS and CDR2 YFSETQ. Here the CDR3 reads CASSPGTLWETQYF. Here the CDR3 DNA reads TGCGCCAGCAGCCCCGGGACCCTCTGGGAGACCCAGTACTTC.

The sample holds a few counts of this clonotype. A much larger clonotype is one base distant, so this may be a read error. V and J are TRBV12-3 or TRBV12-4 and TRBJ1-5; D is perhaps TRBD1 (5 bases). This CDR3 is built from 16 residues. This CDR3 reads CAISLGDAPGNQPQHF. The CDR3 nucleotides are TGTGCCATCAGTTTAGGGGACGCCCCGGGGAATCAGCCCCAGCATTTT.

This clonotype came up many times. V is TRBV7-9 and J is TRBJ1-1; possible D gene TRBD1, 5 bases. The CDR3 spans 12 residues. The germline gives CDR1 SEHNR, CDR2 FQNEAQ (reference sequence). Trimming removed 4 bases at V and 10 bases at J, with 13 bases between. For the CDR3, the DNA is TGTGCCAGCAGCTCGACAGAGCGGTTAGCTTTCTTT. It codes for CASSSTERLAFF. Variable domain in full (rest from reference TRBV7-9 and TRBJ1-1): DTGVSQNPRHKITKRGQNVTFRCDPISEHNRLYWYRQTLGQGPEFLTYFQNEAQLEKSRLLSDRFSAERPKGSFSTLEIQRTEQGDSAMYLCASSSTERLAFFGQGTRLTVV.

This clonotype came up many times. The rearrangement links TRBV12-3 or TRBV12-4 to TRBJ1-5, with TRBD1 identical over 8 bases. The CDR3 is 15 amino acids. Trimming removed 4 bases from V and 3 bases from J; junction bases left unmatched: 5. This CDR3 is CASSSADRVNQPQHF. The DNA of the CDR3 is TGTGCCAGCAGTTCAGCGGACAGGGTCAATCAGCCCCAGCATTTT.

This clonotype was picked up a small number of times. The chain couples TRBV20-1 to TRBJ2-7; possible D gene TRBD2, 6 bases. V shed 0 bases and J shed 0 bases, with 12 bases lying between them. From germline, CDR1 is DFQATT and CDR2 SNEGSKA (reference sequence). The CDR3 length is 15 residues. This CDR3 reads CSARDRASVSYEQYF. The CDR3 bases are TGCAGTGCTAGAGATAGGGCTAGCGTCTCCTACGAGCAGTACTTC.

This clonotype was picked up many times. V and J are TRBV24-1 and TRBJ2-6, with D perhaps matching TRBD1 (8 bases). The CDR3 extends over 18 amino acids. V lost 3 bases, J lost 0 bases, and 14 bases lay in between. The V gene's germline CDR1 is KGHDR and CDR2 SFDVKD. DNA of the CDR3: TGTGCCACCAGTGATCCGACAGGGGAGGGCTCTGGGGCCAACGTCCTGACTTTC. Translating it yields CATSDPTGEGSGANVLTF.

This chain connects TRBV6-2 or TRBV6-3 to TRBJ1-1, with 8 bases matching TRBD1. CDR1 is MNHEY, CDR2 SVGEGT, per germline. V was clipped by 2 bases and J by 5 bases; unmatched bases: 10. This CDR3 is 16 amino acids long. CDR3 nucleotide sequence: TGTGCCAGCAGTTACGTGGACAGGGACGGCGTAACTGAAGCTTTCTTT. Protein sequence: CASSYVDRDGVTEAFF.

This clonotype occurred many times. The genes are TRBV4-2 and TRBJ2-7, with 11 bases lining up with TRBD2. This CDR3 comprises 17 residues. In germline, CDR1 is LGHNA, CDR2 YNFKEQ. V lost 1 base, J lost 5 bases, and 10 bases stayed unmatched. The CDR3 spells CASSQVASSGRKNEQYF. The CDR3 region has the DNA TGTGCCAGCAGCCAAGTGGCGTCTAGCGGGAGGAAGAACGAGCAGTACTTC.

In its sample, this clonotype was seen many times. The genes are TRBV6-2 or TRBV6-3 and TRBJ2-5; 10 bases align to TRBD1. Trimming took 2 bases from V and 1 from J; bases not matched to a gene: 13. Germline V CDR1 and CDR2: MNHEY, SVGEGT. The CDR3 length is 19 residues. The CDR3 spells CASSYPGTGARRTQETQYF. The DNA of the CDR3 is TGTGCCAGCAGTTACCCCGGGACAGGGGCTAGGAGGACCCAAGAGACCCAGTACTTC.

Ten or more counts support this clonotype. The rearrangement uses TRBV5-8 and TRBJ1-6, with D possibly being TRBD1 (6 bases). Trimming removed 0 bases from V and 9 bases from J, with 13 bases in between. The CDR3 is 15 residues long. Germline V gene lookup returns CDR1 SGHTS and CDR2 YDEGEE. CDR3: CASSLESGAVSPLHF. The CDR3 nucleotides read TGTGCCAGCAGCTTGGAGTCAGGGGCGGTTTCACCCCTCCACTTT.

This clonotype was counted ten times or more. The gene calls are TRBV20-1 and TRBJ2-5; the D is unclear. The CDR3 is 11 residues long. From germline, CDR1 is DFQATT and CDR2 SNEGSKA (reference sequence). V lost 1 base to trimming and J lost 4 bases, with 4 bases between them. CDR3 nucleotide sequence: TGCAGTGCTAGAGCGGCAGAGACCCAGTACTTC. Residues: CSARAAETQYF.

This clonotype was detected ten times or more. This chain uses TRBV30 with TRBJ2-7; tentative D call: TRBD1 (6 bases). This CDR3 region has 13 residues. Germline CDR1 GTSNPN, CDR2 SVGIG (reference sequence). Trimming took 5 bases from V and 4 from J, leaving 15 bases between them. CDR3 in amino acids: CAWGVQGIYEQYF. CDR3 sequence (DNA): TGTGCCTGGGGGGTACAGGGAATTTACGAGCAGTACTTC.

This clonotype was detected many times. The chain recombines TRBV11-2 with TRBJ1-6, with TRBD1 identical over 9 bases. The germline V gene encodes CDR1 SGHAT and CDR2 FQNNGV. Germline trimming cut 10 bases from V and 6 bases from J; bases unmatched to any gene: 4. There are 13 residues in the CDR3. CDR3 residues: CATVTGGNSPLHF. In DNA form, the CDR3 reads TGTGCCACCGTGACAGGGGGTAATTCACCCCTCCACTTT.